This TCR beta chain originates from a study of blood T cell repertoires in COVID-19. V shed 3 bases and J 6 bases; nucleotides not matched to a gene: 5. This CDR3 comprises 14 residues. Germline CDR1 SGHRS, CDR2 YFSETQ. Measured with immunoSEQ multiplex PCR; TCRdb has only the in-frame clones, and not every one. The sample has about 230,000 clones, approximately 80% seen once; the top ten hold approximately 7.4%. Sequencing was performed on peripheral blood. The V and J genes are TRBV5-1 and TRBJ1-2, with TRBD1 matching 10 bases. The receptor comes from a woman aged 50 to 65 with acute or convalescent COVID-19. The CDR3 region is CASSSGQGMNGYTF. DNA of the CDR3: TGCGCCAGCAGCTCGGGACAGGGGATGAATGGCTACACCTTC. The variable domain in full, completed from reference TRBV5-1 and TRBJ1-2, reads KAGVTQTPRYLIKTRGQQVTLSCSPISGHRSVSWYQQTPGQGLQFLFEYFSETQRNKGNFPGRFSGRQFSNSRSEMNVSTLELGDSALYLCASSSGQGMNGYTFGSGTRLTVV.